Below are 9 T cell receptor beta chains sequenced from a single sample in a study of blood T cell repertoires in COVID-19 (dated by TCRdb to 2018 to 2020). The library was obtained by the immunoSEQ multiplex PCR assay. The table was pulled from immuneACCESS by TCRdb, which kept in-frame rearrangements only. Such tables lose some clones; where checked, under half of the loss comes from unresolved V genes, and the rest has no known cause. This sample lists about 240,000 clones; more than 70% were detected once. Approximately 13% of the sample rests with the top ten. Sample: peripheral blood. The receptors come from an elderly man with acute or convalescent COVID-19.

In nucleotides, the CDR3 is TGCGCCAGCAGCTTGGCCAGACTTGGGGCCAACGTCCTGACTTTC. Translated, it gives CASSLARLGANVLTF. V is TRBV5-1 and J is TRBJ2-6; no reliable D call. Per germline, CDR1 SGHRS and CDR2 YFSETQ. V was pared by 0 bases and J by 3 bases, with 7 bases between. The CDR3 spans 15 residues. Full variable domain (outside the CDR3, taken from reference TRBV5-1 and TRBJ2-6): KAGVTQTPRYLIKTRGQQVTLSCSPISGHRSVSWYQQTPGQGLQFLFEYFSETQRNKGNFPGRFSGRQFSNSRSEMNVSTLELGDSALYLCASSLARLGANVLTFGAGSRLTVL.

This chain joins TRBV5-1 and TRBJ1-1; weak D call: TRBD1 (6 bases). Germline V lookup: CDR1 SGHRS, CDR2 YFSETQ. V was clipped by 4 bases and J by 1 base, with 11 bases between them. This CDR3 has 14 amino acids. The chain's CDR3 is CASSPGTPNTEAFF. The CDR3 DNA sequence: TGCGCCAGCAGCCCCGGGACACCGAACACTGAAGCTTTCTTT.

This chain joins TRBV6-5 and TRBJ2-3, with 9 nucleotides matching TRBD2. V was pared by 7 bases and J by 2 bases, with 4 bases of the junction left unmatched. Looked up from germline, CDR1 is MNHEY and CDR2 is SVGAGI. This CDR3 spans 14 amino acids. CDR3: CASKLAGATDTQYF. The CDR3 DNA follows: TGTGCCAGCAAGTTAGCGGGGGCCACAGATACGCAGTATTTT.

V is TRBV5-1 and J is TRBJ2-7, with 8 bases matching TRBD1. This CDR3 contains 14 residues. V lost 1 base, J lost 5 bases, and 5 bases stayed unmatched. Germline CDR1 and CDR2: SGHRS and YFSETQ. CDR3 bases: TGCGCCAGCAGCTTGCGGACAGGGAGCCACGAGCAGTACTTC. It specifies CASSLRTGSHEQYF.

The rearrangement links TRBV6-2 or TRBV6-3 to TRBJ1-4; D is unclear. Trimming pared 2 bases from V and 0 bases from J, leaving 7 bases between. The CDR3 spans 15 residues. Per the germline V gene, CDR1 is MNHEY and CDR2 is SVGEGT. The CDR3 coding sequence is TGTGCCAGCAGTTACGGCCATACAACTAATGAAAAACTGTTTTTT. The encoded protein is CASSYGHTTNEKLFF.

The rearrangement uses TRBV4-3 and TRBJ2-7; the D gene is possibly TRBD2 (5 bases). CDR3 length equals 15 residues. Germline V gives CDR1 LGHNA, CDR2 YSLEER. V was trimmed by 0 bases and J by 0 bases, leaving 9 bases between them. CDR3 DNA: TGCGCCAGCAGCCAAGATCGGGGAAGCTCCTACGAGCAGTACTTC. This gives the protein CASSQDRGSSYEQYF.

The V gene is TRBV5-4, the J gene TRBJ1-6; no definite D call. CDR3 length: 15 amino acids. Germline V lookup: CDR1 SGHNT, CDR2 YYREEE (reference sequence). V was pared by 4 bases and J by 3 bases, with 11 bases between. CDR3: CASSIREHYNSPLHF. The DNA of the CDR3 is TGTGCCAGCAGCATCCGGGAGCACTATAATTCACCCCTCCACTTT.

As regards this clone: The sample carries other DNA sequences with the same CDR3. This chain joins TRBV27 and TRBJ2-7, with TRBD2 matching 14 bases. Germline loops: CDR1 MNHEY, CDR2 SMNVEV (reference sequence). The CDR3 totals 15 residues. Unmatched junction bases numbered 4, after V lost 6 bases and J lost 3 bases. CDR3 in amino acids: CASSSGTSGSYEQYF. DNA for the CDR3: TGTGCCAGCAGCTCAGGGACTAGCGGGAGCTACGAGCAGTACTTC.

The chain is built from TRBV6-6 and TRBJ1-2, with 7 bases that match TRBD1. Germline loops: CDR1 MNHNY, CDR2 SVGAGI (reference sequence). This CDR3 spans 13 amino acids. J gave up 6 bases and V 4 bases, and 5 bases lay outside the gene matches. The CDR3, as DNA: TGTGCCAGCAGTTCGTCCAGGGGGGATGGCTACACCTTC. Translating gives CASSSSRGDGYTF.